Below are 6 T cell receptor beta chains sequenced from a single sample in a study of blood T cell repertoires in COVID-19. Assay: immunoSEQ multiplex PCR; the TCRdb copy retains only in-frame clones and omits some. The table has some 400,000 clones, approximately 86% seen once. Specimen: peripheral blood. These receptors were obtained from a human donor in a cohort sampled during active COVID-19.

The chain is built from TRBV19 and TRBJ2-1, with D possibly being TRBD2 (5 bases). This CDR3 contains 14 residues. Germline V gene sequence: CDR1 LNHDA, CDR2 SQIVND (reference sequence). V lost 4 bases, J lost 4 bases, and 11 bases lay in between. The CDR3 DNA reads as TGTGCCAGTAGTAAAGTGGGAGCGTACAATGAGCAGTTCTTC. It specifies CASSKVGAYNEQFF. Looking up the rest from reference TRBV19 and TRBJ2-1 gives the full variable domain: DGGITQSPKYLFRKEGQNVTLSCEQNLNHDAMYWYRQDPGQGLRLIYYSQIVNDFQKGDIAEGYSVSREKKESFPLTVTSAQKNPTAFYLCASSKVGAYNEQFFGPGTRLTVL.

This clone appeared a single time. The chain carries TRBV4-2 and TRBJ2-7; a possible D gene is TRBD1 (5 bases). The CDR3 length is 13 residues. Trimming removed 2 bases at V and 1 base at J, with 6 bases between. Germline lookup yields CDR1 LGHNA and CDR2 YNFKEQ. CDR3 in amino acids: CASSQQGSYEQYF. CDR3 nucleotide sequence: TGTGCCAGCAGCCAACAGGGTTCCTACGAGCAGTACTTC.

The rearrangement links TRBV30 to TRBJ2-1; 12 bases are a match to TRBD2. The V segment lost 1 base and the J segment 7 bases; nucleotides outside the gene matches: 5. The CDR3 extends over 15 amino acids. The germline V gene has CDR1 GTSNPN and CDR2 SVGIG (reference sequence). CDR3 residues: CAWSARLAGVNEQFF. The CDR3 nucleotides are TGTGCCTGGAGTGCCCGACTAGCGGGAGTAAATGAGCAGTTCTTC. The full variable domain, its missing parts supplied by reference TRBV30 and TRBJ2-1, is SQTIHQWPATLVQPVGSPLSLECTVEGTSNPNLYWYRQAAGRGLQLLFYSVGIGQISSEVPQNLSASRPQDRQFILSSKKLLLSDSGFYLCAWSARLAGVNEQFFGPGTRLTVL.

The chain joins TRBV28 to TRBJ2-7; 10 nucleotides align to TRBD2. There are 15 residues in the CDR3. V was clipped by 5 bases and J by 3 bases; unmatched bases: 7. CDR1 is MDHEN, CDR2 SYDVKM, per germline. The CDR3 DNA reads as TGTGCCAGCAGTCCCACTAGCGGGATCGGCTACGAGCAGTACTTC. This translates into CASSPTSGIGYEQYF.

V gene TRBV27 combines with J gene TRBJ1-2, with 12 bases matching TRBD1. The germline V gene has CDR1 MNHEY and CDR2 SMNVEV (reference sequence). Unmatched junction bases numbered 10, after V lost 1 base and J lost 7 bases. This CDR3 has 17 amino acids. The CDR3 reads CASSLLGQGAKDIGYTF. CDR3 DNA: TGTGCCAGCAGTTTATTGGGACAGGGGGCGAAAGACATTGGCTACACCTTC.

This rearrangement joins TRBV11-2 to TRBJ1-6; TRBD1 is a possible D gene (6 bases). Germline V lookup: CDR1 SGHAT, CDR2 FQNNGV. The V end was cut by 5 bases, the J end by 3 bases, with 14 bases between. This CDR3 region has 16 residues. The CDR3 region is CASSQQGQSYNSPLHF. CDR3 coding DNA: TGTGCCAGCAGCCAACAAGGACAGAGCTATAATTCACCCCTCCACTTT.